A single TCR beta chain is shown here with its context. Antigen unknown. One end of the junction varies from germline; a read error may be responsible. The record originates from a study of tumor-infiltrating lymphocytes in primary liver carcinoma. As for the study in general: The tumors, T1-T3 N0M0 lesions, were roughly 4 to 11 cm across.

Extraction of RNA together with DNA used roughly 20-32 mg of unsorted bulk tissue. Each participant had primary liver carcinoma, and surgical resection was the treatment. The sampling covered five separate regions of each tumor. Overall study results and limits: Representation across all five tumor regions was limited to only about 7.5-25% of top clones.

The CDR3 is made up of 15 amino acids. Germline V gene data show CDR1 as MNHNS and CDR2 as SASEGT. With roughly 0.5 ug total RNA as template and a constant-region primer, TCR beta cDNA was made. Three-round nested multiplex PCR performed with slightly modified ARM-PCR produced the TCR beta libraries. The two initial PCR rounds, ten to eleven cycles each, used TRBV1-TRBV30 forward and C-beta reverse primers. Each CDR3 protein gets one entry after TCRdb re-called the multiplex PCR reads with MiXCR. The table includes roughly 100,000 distinct CDR3 sequences, almost 70% detected once. The chain combines TRBV6-1 with TRBJ1-5; possibly TRBD1 for D (6 bases). The sequenced material came from liver tumor tissue from sampling region 5. Subset described: tumor region T5, tumor centre. This sequence originates from a woman aged 55 to 70 with primary liver carcinoma and hepatitis B virus infection. CDR3 protein: CASSEETGGNQPQNF. In DNA form, the CDR3 reads TGTGCAAGCAGTGAAGAGACAGGTGGCAATCAGCCTCAGAATTTT.